The rows below give T cell receptor beta chains drawn from one sample of a study of T cell responses to AZD1222 COVID-19 vaccine. The protocol was immunoSEQ multiplex PCR, while the TCRdb copy is restricted to in-frame clones and leaves out a portion. The repertoire has around 85,000 clones, roughly nine tenths of them found once; the top ten carry over 1.1%. Sequencing used peripheral blood, obtained 28 days after the second AZD1222 dose. The receptor set was obtained from an adult who received the AZD1222 COVID-19 vaccine. Both conserved end residues are part of each CDR3. D genes are given only for firm matches. For some rows the clone size is stated as once, few or many, or as a class when expanded; others skip it.

d_gene	j_gene	abundance	v_gene	CDR3nt	CDR3aa
-	TRBJ2-2	-	TRBV7-2	TGTGCCAGCAGCTTAGCCGGACTAACCGGGGAGCTGTTTTTT	CASSLAGLTGELFF
-	TRBJ2-1	-	TRBV10-3	TGTGCCATCAGTGAGTCAGGCCCGGGCAATGAGCAGTTCTTC	CAISESGPGNEQFF
-	TRBJ2-1	-	TRBV3-1/TRBV3-2	TGTGCCAGCAGCGAGACGGGGGCCGGATCCTACAATGAGCAGTTCTTC	CASSETGAGSYNEQFF
-	TRBJ1-2	-	TRBV2	TGTGCCCAAGGGAGGGGATATGGCTACACCTTC	CAQGRGYGYTF
TRBD1	TRBJ2-3	-	TRBV29-1	TGCAGCGTTCCCGGACAGGGAGCAGATACGCAGTATTTT	CSVPGQGADTQYF
-	TRBJ2-1	-	TRBV11-1	TGTGCCAGCAGCCCACCCCCCTACAATGAGCAGTTCTTC	CASSPPPYNEQFF
TRBD2	TRBJ2-3	few	TRBV5-5	TGTGCCAGCAGCCCGCTAGCGGGGGAGGTAGATACGCAGTATTTT	CASSPLAGEVDTQYF
TRBD1	TRBJ1-2	once	TRBV4-2	TGTGCCAGCAGCCACGGGACAGGGTCCCACTATGGCTACACCTTC	CASSHGTGSHYGYTF
-	TRBJ1-3	-	TRBV7-2	TGTGCCAGCAGCCCCCTGGGACCTGGTGGAAACACCATATATTTT	CASSPLGPGGNTIYF
-	TRBJ2-2	-	TRBV6-5	TGTGCCAGCGGGGGGAACACCGGGGAGCTGTTTTTT	CASGGNTGELFF
TRBD1	TRBJ1-6	-	TRBV19	TGTGCCAGTAGAGCCGGGACAGGGATCAATTCACCCCTCCACTTT	CASRAGTGINSPLHF
TRBD2	TRBJ2-3	-	TRBV7-2	TGTGCCAGCAGCTCCCAGACTAGCGGGGGGAGTAGGAATACGCAGTATTTT	CASSSQTSGGSRNTQYF